The 31 T cell receptor beta chains in this list originate from one sample, sequenced in a study of T cell responses to AZD1222 COVID-19 vaccine. Repertoires were generated with immunoSEQ multiplex PCR, while TCRdb's copy carries only in-frame clones and drops some. Among under 85,000 clones listed, around nine tenths were seen once. The sample here was peripheral blood, taken on day 0 of AZD1222 vaccination. Receptors were obtained from an adult in good health.

The J gene is TRBJ1-1, the V gene TRBV6-5; the match to TRBD1 covers 7 bases. The CDR3 is 12 amino acids. V was clipped by 10 bases and J by 2 bases; unmatched bases: 4. Germline assignment: CDR1 MNHEY and CDR2 SVGAGI. The CDR3 protein is CATRDSNTEAFF. CDR3 coding DNA: TGTGCCACTCGGGACAGCAACACTGAAGCTTTCTTT.

A few counts support this clone. V usage is TRBV10-3 and J usage is TRBJ1-1; TRBD1 aligns across 10 bases. Germline V lookup: CDR1 ENHRY, CDR2 SYGVKD. V was clipped by 9 bases and J by 5 bases; unmatched bases: 6. The CDR3 is made up of 13 amino acids. For the CDR3, the DNA is TGTGCCATAGGACAGGGGGTCTGGACTGAAGCTTTCTTT. It specifies CAIGQGVWTEAFF.

V gene TRBV5-1 combines with J gene TRBJ1-1; D gene uncertain. The ends were cut back, 4 bases at V and 0 bases at J, with 10 bases in the middle. Germline CDR1 SGHRS, CDR2 YFSETQ. This CDR3 contains 14 residues. The CDR3 DNA reads as TGCGCCAGCAGCCCTGGGAGGTTGAACACTGAAGCTTTCTTT. It specifies CASSPGRLNTEAFF. Full variable domain (remainder filled in from reference TRBV5-1 and TRBJ1-1): KAGVTQTPRYLIKTRGQQVTLSCSPISGHRSVSWYQQTPGQGLQFLFEYFSETQRNKGNFPGRFSGRQFSNSRSEMNVSTLELGDSALYLCASSPGRLNTEAFFGQGTRLTVV.

This chain connects TRBV5-1 to TRBJ2-5; TRBD2 matches 10 bases. The germline gives CDR1 SGHRS, CDR2 YFSETQ. J lost 4 bases, V lost 3 bases, and 6 bases had no gene match. CDR3 size: 15 residues. This chain's CDR3 is CASSSSGGRGETQYF. Here the CDR3 DNA reads TGCGCCAGCAGCTCTAGCGGGGGCCGGGGAGAGACCCAGTACTTC. Together with reference TRBV5-1 and TRBJ2-5, the CDR3 gives the full variable domain: KAGVTQTPRYLIKTRGQQVTLSCSPISGHRSVSWYQQTPGQGLQFLFEYFSETQRNKGNFPGRFSGRQFSNSRSEMNVSTLELGDSALYLCASSSSGGRGETQYFGPGTRLLVL.

The chain joins TRBV7-8 to TRBJ2-7; either TRBD1 or TRBD2 may supply D (5 bases each). The ends were cut back, 5 bases at V and 3 bases at J, with 17 bases in the middle. The CDR3 is 15 amino acids. CDR1 and CDR2 (germline): SGHVS, FQNEAQ. CDR3 residues: CASSPTPGQSYEQYF. The CDR3 DNA reads as TGTGCCAGCAGCCCAACCCCGGGGCAGAGCTACGAGCAGTACTTC. Full variable domain (outside the CDR3, taken from reference TRBV7-8 and TRBJ2-7): GAGVSQSPRYKVAKRGQDVALRCDPISGHVSLFWYQQALGQGPEFLTYFQNEAQLDKSGLPSDRFFAERPEGSVSTLKIQRTQQEDSAVYLCASSPTPGQSYEQYFGPGTRLTVT.

The genes are TRBV14 and TRBJ2-1; TRBD2 matches 12 bases. V was pared by 2 bases and J by 9 bases, with 5 bases of the junction left unmatched. The germline CDR1 and CDR2 sequences are SGHDN and FVKESK. The CDR3 covers 15 residues. The CDR3 protein is CASSQRLAGGSEQFF. CDR3 nucleotide sequence: TGTGCCAGCAGCCAACGCCTAGCGGGAGGGAGTGAGCAGTTCTTC. Looking up the rest from reference TRBV14 and TRBJ2-1 gives the full variable domain: EAGVTQFPSHSVIEKGQTVTLRCDPISGHDNLYWYRRVMGKEIKFLLHFVKESKQDESGMPNNRFLAERTGGTYSTLKVQPAELEDSGVYFCASSQRLAGGSEQFFGPGTRLTVL.

This sequence joins TRBV10-3 and TRBJ1-2; D not certain. V shed 9 bases and J shed 8 bases, with 16 bases lying between them. Germline V lookup: CDR1 ENHRY, CDR2 SYGVKD. The CDR3 consists of 12 residues. The CDR3 DNA is TGTGCCATAGAGGCCTCCGGTCGCGGCTACACCTTC. This codes for CAIEASGRGYTF.

The chain is built from TRBV19 and TRBJ2-3; 7 bases align to TRBD1. CDR1 is LNHDA and CDR2 is SQIVND in the germline V gene (reference sequence). Trimming at V came to 7 bases and at J to 4 bases, leaving 5 bases not matched to a gene. CDR3 length equals 13 residues. The CDR3 nucleotides are TGTGCCAGTAATGTTCAGGGGGCAGATACGCAGTATTTT. Translation: CASNVQGADTQYF. Using reference TRBV19 and TRBJ2-3 for the parts outside the CDR3, the full variable domain is DGGITQSPKYLFRKEGQNVTLSCEQNLNHDAMYWYRQDPGQGLRLIYYSQIVNDFQKGDIAEGYSVSREKKESFPLTVTSAQKNPTAFYLCASNVQGADTQYFGPGTRLTVL.

This chain joins TRBV10-3 and TRBJ2-1; the D gene is possibly TRBD2 (6 bases). The CDR3 length is 14 residues. Trimming removed 9 bases from V and 4 bases from J, with 16 bases in between. CDR1 is ENHRY and CDR2 is SYGVKD in the germline V gene. The CDR3 spells CAIGPGVGYNEQFF. The CDR3 coding sequence is TGTGCCATTGGGCCGGGAGTGGGTTACAATGAGCAGTTCTTC.

The chain is built from TRBV6-5 and TRBJ2-1, with a tentative D call TRBD1 (6 bases). Germline V gene lookup returns CDR1 MNHEY and CDR2 SVGAGI. Trimming removed 8 bases at V and 7 bases at J, with 18 bases between. This CDR3 region has 14 residues. The CDR3 DNA sequence: TGTGCCAGCGGGGCGGACAGAATTTTTAATGAGCAGTTCTTC. Translated, it gives CASGADRIFNEQFF.

CDR3 DNA sequence: TGTGCCAGCAGTGAACGAACGGGCCATAACTATGGCTACACCTTC. Translating it yields CASSERTGHNYGYTF. The chain combines TRBV6-1 with TRBJ1-2; D unclear. Germline lookup yields CDR1 MNHNS and CDR2 SASEGT. The CDR3 runs 15 residues. Trimming removed 2 bases at V and 1 base at J, with 11 bases between.

The CDR3 nucleotides are TGTGCCAGCAGCCAAGGGGTTGCGGACACAGATACGCAGTATTTT. Amino acids: CASSQGVADTDTQYF. The chain has TRBV3-1 (or the pseudogene TRBV3-2) and TRBJ2-3; no clear D. The V gene lost 1 base and the J gene lost 2 bases, with 10 bases spanning the gap. Per the germline V gene, CDR1 is LGHDT and CDR2 is YNNKEL (reference sequence). The CDR3 sequence is 15 residues long.

This clone has a handful of counts. The V gene is TRBV29-1, the J gene TRBJ1-5; 7 bases line up with TRBD1. The V gene end was trimmed by 7 bases and the J gene end by 1 base; junction bases not matched to a gene: 10. The CDR3 has 15 residues. The germline V gene has CDR1 SQVTM and CDR2 ANQGSEA. The CDR3 is CSASVSGGSNQPQHF. CDR3 DNA sequence: TGCAGCGCCTCCGTGTCAGGGGGAAGCAATCAGCCCCAGCATTTT.

The chain combines TRBV6-5 with TRBJ2-7, with D unresolved. Germline V gene data show CDR1 as MNHEY and CDR2 as SVGAGI. CDR3 length: 12 residues. Deletions cut 5 bases from V and 3 bases from J, with 8 bases between. The CDR3 spells CASSPPLYEQYF. CDR3 in DNA: TGTGCCAGCAGTCCCCCACTCTACGAGCAGTACTTC.

The J gene is TRBJ1-6, the V gene TRBV2; possible D gene TRBD1, 6 bases. This CDR3 has 14 residues. Germline lookup yields CDR1 SNHLY and CDR2 FYNNEI. Trimming took 10 bases from V and 8 from J, leaving 18 bases between them. The CDR3 DNA is TGTGCCACCTCCACGGACAGCAACTATTCACCCCTCCACTTT. Its protein product is CATSTDSNYSPLHF.

This chain links TRBV27 with TRBJ2-1; perhaps D is TRBD1 or TRBD2 (5 bases each). Trimming removed 7 bases from V and 9 bases from J, with 16 bases in between. This CDR3 has 13 amino acids. Germline CDR1 is MNHEY and CDR2 is SMNVEV (reference sequence). CDR3: CASKSQGVGEQFF. CDR3 DNA: TGTGCCAGCAAGAGCCAGGGAGTTGGTGAGCAGTTCTTC.

The chain is built from TRBV6-4 and TRBJ2-1, with 10 bases aligning to TRBD1. Germline assignment: CDR1 MRHNA and CDR2 SNTAGT. The CDR3 is 16 residues long. V shed 6 bases, J shed 6 bases, and the junction held 11 bases outside the gene matches. CDR3 DNA sequence: TGTGCCAGCAGCGACAGGGGGCAGTTCGCCCCCAATGAGCAGTTCTTC. Protein: CASSDRGQFAPNEQFF.

V usage is TRBV6-6 and J usage is TRBJ1-6; D uncertain. The germline V gene has CDR1 MNHNY and CDR2 SVGAGI (reference sequence). V gave up 2 bases and J gave up 0 bases, with 5 bases separating them. CDR3 length equals 15 residues. The CDR3 sequence: CASSYMSSYNSPLHF. The CDR3 coding sequence is TGTGCCAGCAGTTACATGAGCTCCTATAATTCACCCCTCCACTTT.

The V gene is TRBV7-2, the J gene TRBJ1-5; 9 nucleotides match TRBD1. The CDR3 length is 15 residues. Germline lookup yields CDR1 SGHTA and CDR2 FQGNSA. Trimming at V came to 6 bases and at J to 5 bases, leaving 8 bases not matched to a gene. CDR3 region: CASSSGTGLYQPQHF. In DNA form, the CDR3 reads TGTGCCAGCAGTTCCGGGACAGGGTTATATCAGCCCCAGCATTTT.

The genes are TRBV19 and TRBJ2-4; 7 bases match TRBD1. V shed 6 bases and J 0 bases; nucleotides not matched to a gene: 11. This CDR3 has 17 residues. Per the germline V gene, CDR1 is LNHDA and CDR2 is SQIVND (reference sequence). The CDR3 sequence is CASSGQATVLAKNIQYF. CDR3 coding DNA: TGTGCCAGTAGCGGACAGGCCACCGTTCTAGCCAAAAACATTCAGTACTTC.

The genes are TRBV5-1 and TRBJ2-6, with D perhaps given as TRBD1 or TRBD2 (5 bases each). V was trimmed by 0 bases and J by 2 bases, leaving 9 bases between them. CDR1 SGHRS and CDR2 YFSETQ come from the germline V gene. This CDR3 region has 16 residues. For the CDR3, the DNA is TGCGCCAGCAGCTTGGTTTTGGGGGCTGGGGCCAACGTCCTGACTTTC. Amino acid sequence: CASSLVLGAGANVLTF.

This chain uses TRBV11-2 with TRBJ2-5; D is ambiguous. The CDR3 is made up of 14 amino acids. Trimming stripped 1 base from V and 1 base from J, with 7 bases between. The germline V gene has CDR1 SGHAT and CDR2 FQNNGV. CDR3 bases: TGTGCCAGCAGCTTAGTACAGTTCCAAGAGACCCAGTACTTC. Its protein product is CASSLVQFQETQYF.

The genes are TRBV10-2 and TRBJ2-7; D might be TRBD1 (5 bases). The CDR3 length is 13 residues. V was cut by 3 bases and J by 6 bases, with 12 bases left in between. CDR1 and CDR2 from the germline V gene are WSHSY and SAAADI. This CDR3 reads CASSDRLGAEQYF. CDR3 nucleotides: TGCGCCAGCAGTGACCGACTTGGGGCCGAGCAGTACTTC.

The chain couples TRBV5-1 to TRBJ2-1; D not certain. V shed 0 bases and J shed 5 bases, with 6 bases lying between them. From germline, CDR1 is SGHRS and CDR2 YFSETQ. This CDR3 has 13 amino acids. CDR3 nucleotide sequence: TGCGCCAGCAGCTTGGCCCTCAACAATGAGCAGTTCTTC. Translated, it gives CASSLALNNEQFF.

This clone was seen more than once but under ten times. The CDR3 spells CASSRDRVSYEQYV. The CDR3 nucleotides read TGTGCCAGCAGTCGGGACAGGGTTTCCTACGAGCAGTACGTC. J is TRBJ2-7 and V is TRBV6-5; 9 bases line up with TRBD1. Germline V gives CDR1 MNHEY, CDR2 SVGAGI. This CDR3 spans 14 amino acids. The V segment lost 5 bases and the J segment 1 base; nucleotides outside the gene matches: 3.

The gene calls are TRBV19 and TRBJ1-2; perhaps TRBD1 as D (5 bases). Germline V gives CDR1 LNHDA, CDR2 SQIVND (reference sequence). Trimming removed 7 bases at V and 2 bases at J, with 17 bases between. The CDR3 extends over 15 amino acids. The CDR3 sequence: CASTLGGGQNYGYTF. The CDR3 region has the DNA TGTGCCAGTACCCTAGGTGGTGGACAAAACTATGGCTACACCTTC.

The rearrangement uses TRBV27 and TRBJ2-3, with a weak D call TRBD2 (5 bases). CDR1 and CDR2 from the germline V gene are MNHEY and SMNVEV (reference sequence). This CDR3 contains 13 residues. Between the trimmed V and J ends, which lost 7 bases and 4 bases, there was a span of 12 bases. The CDR3 DNA sequence: TGTGCCAGCACCAGTACTAGAGCAGATACGCAGTATTTT. Its translation is CASTSTRADTQYF.

This chain joins TRBV10-3 and TRBJ1-6; D possibly corresponds to TRBD1 (5 bases). The ends were cut back, 4 bases at V and 7 bases at J, with 14 bases in the middle. The CDR3 has 15 amino acids. Germline V gives CDR1 ENHRY, CDR2 SYGVKD. This chain's CDR3 is CAISAEPGSNSPLHF. The CDR3 DNA reads TGTGCCATCAGTGCCGAGCCAGGGAGCAATTCACCCCTCCACTTT.

V and J are TRBV24-1 and TRBJ2-1, with D unclear. Germline V gene sequence: CDR1 KGHDR, CDR2 SFDVKD. V gave up 5 bases and J gave up 5 bases, with 21 bases separating them. The length of the CDR3 is 17 residues. The CDR3 is CATSGTSGGHRNNEQFF. CDR3 nucleotides: TGTGCCACCAGTGGCACCTCCGGCGGCCATCGGAACAATGAGCAGTTCTTC.

CDR3: CASSQARSGNTIYF. CDR3 coding DNA: TGTGCCAGCAGCCAAGCCCGATCTGGAAACACCATATATTTT. The V and J genes are TRBV3-1 (or the pseudogene TRBV3-2) and TRBJ1-3; no reliable D call. Germline V gives CDR1 LGHDT, CDR2 YNNKEL (reference sequence). The CDR3 extends over 14 amino acids. Trimming left V 1 base short and J 1 base short, with 5 bases between.

A remark on this clone: The DNA is omitted, as the CDR3 cannot be located on it reliably, and the CDR3 follows TCRdb's listing. The V call is TRBV29-1, the J call TRBJ1-2. The CDR3 length equals 10 residues, ends included. Germline CDR1 reads SQVTM; CDR2 reads ANQGSEA. The chain's CDR3 is CSVGTGTPVF.